The rows below give T cell receptor beta chains drawn from one sample of a study of chronic HIV infection and antiretroviral therapy. TCRdb ran MiXCR on the 5' RACE reads and lists one entry per CDR3 protein. The profile shows 25,000 to 35,000 distinct CDR3 sequences, roughly 8.7% of them singletons. The source material was peripheral blood. Receptors were obtained from an adult who had HIV and had not received antiretroviral therapy, or was an uninfected healthy control (not recorded which). Both conserved end residues are part of each CDR3. D genes are given only for firm matches. A clone size is listed for some rows: how often the clone was seen (once, few, many), or a class if it is expanded.

D gene: -; J gene: TRBJ1-5; clone size: -; V gene: TRBV14; CDR3 protein: CASSQSRGQPQHF; CDR3 DNA: TGTGCCAGCAGCCAATCGAGGGGGCAGCCCCAGCATTTT
D gene: TRBD2; J gene: TRBJ2-3; clone size: many; V gene: TRBV6-6; CDR3 protein: CASTTSGGPTDTQYF; CDR3 DNA: TGTGCCAGCACAACTAGCGGGGGGCCCACAGATACGCAGTATTTT
D gene: -; J gene: TRBJ2-3; clone size: many; V gene: TRBV29-1; CDR3 protein: CSVPVATDTQYF; CDR3 DNA: TGCAGCGTCCCCGTGGCCACCGATACGCAGTATTTT
D gene: -; J gene: TRBJ2-2; clone size: -; V gene: TRBV28; CDR3 protein: CASSLSTGELFF; CDR3 DNA: TGTGCCAGCAGTTTAAGCACCGGGGAGCTGTTTTTT
D gene: -; J gene: TRBJ1-1; clone size: many; V gene: TRBV20-1; CDR3 protein: CSAFRDNTEAFF; CDR3 DNA: TGCAGTGCGTTCCGGGACAACACTGAAGCTTTCTTT
D gene: -; J gene: TRBJ2-7; clone size: many; V gene: TRBV7-2; CDR3 protein: CASSFRQADPYEQYF; CDR3 DNA: TGTGCCAGCAGCTTCCGGCAGGCAGACCCCTACGAGCAGTACTTC
D gene: -; J gene: TRBJ1-5; clone size: many; V gene: TRBV7-8; CDR3 protein: CASSLKPRAGNQPQHF; CDR3 DNA: TGTGCCAGCAGCTTAAAACCCAGGGCAGGCAATCAGCCCCAGCATTTT
D gene: -; J gene: TRBJ2-3; clone size: medium-sized; V gene: TRBV3-1; CDR3 protein: CASSQDRPDTQYF; CDR3 DNA: TGTGCCAGCAGCCAAGATCGCCCAGATACGCAGTATTTT
D gene: TRBD2; J gene: TRBJ2-3; clone size: many; V gene: TRBV20-1; CDR3 protein: CSAQIAGDTQYF; CDR3 DNA: TGCAGTGCTCAAATAGCGGGAGATACGCAGTATTTT
D gene: -; J gene: TRBJ2-7; clone size: many; V gene: TRBV20-1; CDR3 protein: CSAADRLSSYEQYF; CDR3 DNA: TGCAGTGCTGCGGACCGATTAAGCTCCTACGAGCAGTACTTC
D gene: -; J gene: TRBJ1-2; clone size: -; V gene: TRBV2; CDR3 protein: CAGGGDSGYTF; CDR3 DNA: TGTGCCGGAGGGGGTGATTCGGGCTACACCTTC
D gene: -; J gene: TRBJ2-3; clone size: many; V gene: TRBV6-5; CDR3 protein: CASSYGTGEMTDTQYF; CDR3 DNA: TGTGCCAGCAGTTACGGCACGGGAGAAATGACAGATACGCAGTATTTT
D gene: TRBD1; J gene: TRBJ1-1; clone size: -; V gene: TRBV5-1; CDR3 protein: CASSLTTGVNTEAFF; CDR3 DNA: TGCGCCAGCAGCCTAACAACAGGGGTGAACACTGAAGCTTTCTTT
D gene: -; J gene: TRBJ2-1; clone size: -; V gene: TRBV11-1; CDR3 protein: CASSLSLTGGGDEQFF; CDR3 DNA: TGTGCCAGCAGCTTATCCCTAACGGGAGGGGGCGATGAGCAGTTCTTC
D gene: -; J gene: TRBJ1-5; clone size: few; V gene: TRBV7-6; CDR3 protein: CASSLTTDQPQHF; CDR3 DNA: TGTGCCAGCAGCTTAACGACAGATCAGCCCCAGCATTTT
D gene: -; J gene: TRBJ1-3; clone size: few; V gene: TRBV20-1; CDR3 protein: CSARRAETGGNTIYF; CDR3 DNA: TGCAGTGCTAGGCGAGCGGAGACAGGAGGAAACACCATATATTTT
D gene: -; J gene: TRBJ2-7; clone size: medium-sized; V gene: TRBV11-2; CDR3 protein: CASSLARAYEQYF; CDR3 DNA: TGTGCCAGCAGCTTAGCCAGGGCCTACGAGCAGTACTTC
D gene: -; J gene: TRBJ1-1; clone size: -; V gene: TRBV11-2; CDR3 protein: CASSLDRAVTEAFF; CDR3 DNA: TGTGCCAGCAGCTTAGACAGGGCTGTAACTGAAGCTTTCTTT
D gene: TRBD2; J gene: TRBJ2-7; clone size: -; V gene: TRBV11-3; CDR3 protein: CASSERGPHEQYF; CDR3 DNA: TGTGCCAGCAGCGAGCGGGGGCCCCACGAGCAGTACTTC
D gene: -; J gene: TRBJ2-7; clone size: few; V gene: TRBV29-1; CDR3 protein: CSVEDKGREQYF; CDR3 DNA: TGCAGCGTCGAGGATAAGGGGCGGGAGCAGTACTTC
D gene: -; J gene: TRBJ2-3; clone size: many; V gene: TRBV3-1; CDR3 protein: CASSLEDTQYF; CDR3 DNA: TGTGCCAGCAGCCTTGAAGATACGCAGTATTTT
D gene: -; J gene: TRBJ1-1; clone size: -; V gene: TRBV12-5; CDR3 protein: CASGLGNTEAFF; CDR3 DNA: TGTGCTAGTGGTTTGGGGAACACTGAAGCTTTCTTT
D gene: TRBD1; J gene: TRBJ1-6; clone size: few; V gene: TRBV5-1; CDR3 protein: CASSPLQIFSTGQGDNSPLHF; CDR3 DNA: TGCGCCAGCAGCCCACTACAGATTTTTTCAACGGGACAGGGCGATAATTCACCCCTCCACTTT
D gene: -; J gene: TRBJ2-2; clone size: -; V gene: TRBV12-3/TRBV12-4; CDR3 protein: CASSLAKSGLLYLNTGELFF; CDR3 DNA: TGTGCCAGCAGTTTAGCCAAGTCGGGCCTCTTATACTTGAACACCGGGGAGCTGTTTTTT
D gene: -; J gene: TRBJ1-6; clone size: -; V gene: TRBV9; CDR3 protein: CASSPVGKQNSPLHF; CDR3 DNA: TGTGCCAGCAGCCCAGTGGGGAAACAGAATTCACCCCTCCACTTT
D gene: -; J gene: TRBJ2-7; clone size: many; V gene: TRBV9; CDR3 protein: CASSARRGDSYEQYF; CDR3 DNA: TGTGCCAGCAGCGCCCGAAGGGGTGACTCCTACGAGCAGTACTTC
D gene: TRBD2; J gene: TRBJ2-7; clone size: many; V gene: TRBV18; CDR3 protein: CASSPRGLAGDEQYF; CDR3 DNA: TGTGCCAGCTCACCACGGGGACTAGCGGGAGACGAGCAGTACTTC
D gene: -; J gene: TRBJ2-1; clone size: -; V gene: TRBV12-3/TRBV12-4; CDR3 protein: CATGRNNEQFF; CDR3 DNA: TGTGCCACAGGAAGAAACAATGAGCAGTTCTTC
D gene: TRBD1; J gene: TRBJ1-4; clone size: many; V gene: TRBV7-9; CDR3 protein: CASSLAGTGGPSEKLFF; CDR3 DNA: TGTGCCAGCAGCTTAGCCGGGACAGGGGGCCCAAGTGAAAAACTGTTTTTT
D gene: -; J gene: TRBJ1-3; clone size: -; V gene: TRBV30; CDR3 protein: CAWSPGYSGNTIDF; CDR3 DNA: TGTGCCTGGAGTCCGGGTTACTCCGGAAACACCATAGATTTT
D gene: -; J gene: TRBJ1-1; clone size: few; V gene: TRBV29-1; CDR3 protein: CSVETALNTEAFF; CDR3 DNA: TGCAGCGTTGAAACTGCCTTGAACACTGAAGCTTTCTTT
D gene: -; J gene: TRBJ2-7; clone size: many; V gene: TRBV2; CDR3 protein: CASSNPGTTTYEQYF; CDR3 DNA: TGTGCCAGCAGTAACCCCGGGACGACAACCTACGAGCAGTACTTC
D gene: -; J gene: TRBJ2-1; clone size: many; V gene: TRBV5-5; CDR3 protein: CASSPGEGTLDEQFF; CDR3 DNA: TGTGCCAGCAGTCCCGGGGAAGGGACTCTCGATGAGCAGTTCTTC
D gene: -; J gene: TRBJ1-1; clone size: many; V gene: TRBV3-1; CDR3 protein: CASSQELRTEAFF; CDR3 DNA: TGTGCCAGCAGCCAAGAATTGAGGACTGAAGCTTTCTTT
D gene: -; J gene: TRBJ2-3; clone size: -; V gene: TRBV5-4; CDR3 protein: CASSLNGQADTQYF; CDR3 DNA: TGTGCCAGCAGCTTGAACGGGCAGGCAGATACGCAGTATTTT
D gene: TRBD1; J gene: TRBJ1-5; clone size: few; V gene: TRBV29-1; CDR3 protein: CSVRGQGQNQPQHF; CDR3 DNA: TGCAGCGTGAGGGGACAGGGGCAGAATCAGCCCCAGCATTTT